This T cell receptor (beta chain) appears in the sequencing data of a study of blood T cells in healthy people across ages (dated by TCRdb to between 2015 and 2017). In the study overall: In model experiments, template switching captured about one uniquely barcoded TCR beta cDNA molecule for every two T cells. For two donors (one aged 18 to 30 and one aged 80 or older), the study analyzed two additional independent replicas of 1 million unique cDNA reads from the same blood draw. The donors were divided into four age groups: young (average approximately 15 years), middle-aged (around 37), aged (about 56) and long-lived (82). To avoid experimental bias, donors of different ages were randomly spread across the sequencing lanes. The study measured age-related changes in TCR beta repertoire diversity using deep sequencing normalized with unique cDNA molecular identifiers.

This clonotype occurred many times. The antigen it recognizes is unknown. No qualities accompany the bases; no much larger clone lies one base away. Donors were 35 to 40 systemically healthy Caucasian individuals from Russia aged about 6 to 100 years. Each donor gave 9.5 to 10 milliliters of peripheral blood, drawn into EDTA-treated Vacutainer tubes. Ficoll-Paque density-gradient centrifugation was used to isolate PBMCs, with at least 7 million per sample. Trizol reagent was used to extract total RNA from PBMCs, with at least 6 micrograms per sample. For every donor, an aliquot of PBMCs went through flow cytometry to measure the percentages of naive CD45RAhigh/CD27high T cells. Library creation used 5' RACE. The sequencing machine was an Illumina HiSeq 2500. The second PCR ran for roughly 6 to 11 cycles and used a J-beta primer mix along with a sample-barcoded 5' primer. A unique molecular identifier was introduced onto each TCR beta cDNA molecule by a template-switch 5' adaptor carrying 12 random nucleotides. Each sample yielded at least 2.5 million CDR3-containing paired-end reads. First-strand cDNA synthesis was performed from all RNA using the Mint cDNA synthesis kit, with priming by a TRBC-specific oligonucleotide. After uracil-DNA glycosylase treatment, a first 18-cycle PCR used universal primers M1SS and BC2_uni_R on all cDNA. Per the source publication's procedure: Each sample was normalized by randomly selecting 1 million high-quality reads, each carrying a distinct molecular identifier. Reads sharing molecular identifiers were discarded rather than binned into consensus sequences. MiTCR, set to a Q25 quality threshold and the strictest error-elimination algorithm, was used for CDR3 identification, clonotype clustering and error correction. A nonparametric unseen species model using Euler transformation provided a lower-bound estimate of total TCR beta diversity. The raw public data were reprocessed by TCRdb itself: fastp quality trimming at Q25, MiXCR clonotype calling, in-frame beta chains only. Entries that share a CDR3 protein sequence are merged under the most common genes and DNA. These V and J calls derive from TCRdb rather than the authors' analysis. Recorded for this sample are 630,000 or so distinct CDR3 sequences; approximately 30% of them occurred a single time. Less than 20% of the sample comes from the top ten.

Paper-wide results and their limitations: Because profiling used bulk unsorted PBMCs, naive and antigen-experienced compartments could not be compared conclusively. Observed TCR beta diversity per million T cells fell roughly linearly with age, and a significant reduction was already apparent by age about 36. Estimates of total diversity from one million sequenced T cells were regarded as lower bounds and underestimates. Because the CMV infection status of the donors was unknown, age-related changes in expanded clonotypes may potentially have been confounded. The percentage of naive T cells measured by flow cytometry correlated strongly with observed TCR beta diversity. Compared with the aged group, the long-lived group had more naive CD4+ T cells, fewer expanded clones and increased TCR diversity, a pattern suggesting age selection.

CDR1 is given as LNHNV and CDR2 as YYDKDF, both from the germline V gene (reference sequence). Between the V and J ends, shortened by 1 base and 1 base respectively, the junction contains 8 bases. Measured from the cysteine to the phenylalanine, the CDR3 is 14 residues long. The kept DNA is CDR3 alone, 42 bases in frame from the first base. The sequence derives from a woman aged 80 or older in good health. This sequence uses TRBV15 and TRBJ2-7; a weak D assignment points to TRBD1 (6 bases agree). The sample was blood. The nucleotides are TGTGCCACCAGCAGAGTCACAGGGTCCTACGAGCAGTACTTC. This translates into CATSRVTGSYEQYF.